This TCR delta chain was identified during a study of gamma-delta T cells after stem cell transplantation. TCRdb re-called clones from the RT-PCR reads via CATT. In the table there are some 1,500 delta-chain clones, approximately 2.4% of which are singletons. Germline V gene lookup returns CDR1 GEAIGNYY and CDR2 EKD. Trimming took 3 bases from V and 0 from J; bases not matched to a gene: 11. The CDR3 contains 19 residues. This clone was picked up a small number of times. This rearrangement joins TRDV2 to TRDJ2, with 11 nucleotides matching TRDD3. The receptor was derived from a human donor. It is not recorded whose cells these are; they may come from a transplant donor. Sequenced input: gamma-delta T cells. This CDR3 reads CACDALLGDKGTLTAQLFF. The CDR3 region has the DNA TGTGCCTGTGACGCCCTACTGGGGGATAAGGGGACTTTGACAGCACAACTCTTCTTT.